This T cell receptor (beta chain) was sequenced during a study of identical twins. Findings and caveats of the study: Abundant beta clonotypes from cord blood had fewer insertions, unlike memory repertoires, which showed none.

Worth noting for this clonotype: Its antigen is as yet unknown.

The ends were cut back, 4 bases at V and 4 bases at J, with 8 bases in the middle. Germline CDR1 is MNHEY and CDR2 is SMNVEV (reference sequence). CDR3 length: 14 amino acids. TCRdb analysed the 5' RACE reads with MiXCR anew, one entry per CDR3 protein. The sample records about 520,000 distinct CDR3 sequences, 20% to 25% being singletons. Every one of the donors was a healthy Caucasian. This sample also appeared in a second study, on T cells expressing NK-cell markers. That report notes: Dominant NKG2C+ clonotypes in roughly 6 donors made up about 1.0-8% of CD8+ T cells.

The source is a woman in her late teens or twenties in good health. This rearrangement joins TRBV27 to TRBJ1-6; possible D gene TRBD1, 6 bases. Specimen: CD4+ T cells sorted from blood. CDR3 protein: CASSWTAYNSPLHF. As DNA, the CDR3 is TGTGCCAGCAGTTGGACAGCTTATAATTCACCCCTCCACTTT.